This entry lists 8 T cell receptor beta chains sequenced from one sample in a study of PD-L1 blockade in urothelial cancer (dated by TCRdb to 2016 to 2017). Library prep was done by the immunoSEQ multiplex PCR assay. The clones in this table, taken by TCRdb from immuneACCESS, are in-frame only. Not every clone is retained; where verified, under half of the shortfall comes from an unresolved V gene, and the cause of the rest is unknown. The sample includes tens of thousands of clones, with around 80% observed a single time. More than 3% of the sample belongs to the ten largest clones. This material consisted of PBMCs, taken around atezolizumab (anti-PD-L1) treatment. These receptor sequences come from a man between 70 and 80 years old with urothelial cancer.

CDR3 nucleotides: TGTGCCAGCTCCCTGGGACAGGCGGAGAGCGGGCAGTACTTC. Amino acids: CASSLGQAESGQYF. The chain combines TRBV18 with TRBJ2-7; the match to TRBD1 covers 8 bases. Germline V lookup: CDR1 KGHSH, CDR2 LQKENI. V shed 6 bases and J 9 bases; nucleotides not matched to a gene: 13. The CDR3 spans 14 residues.

The chain joins TRBV4-3 to TRBJ2-3, with D possibly matching TRBD1 (5 bases). Germline V gene data show CDR1 as LGHNA and CDR2 as YSLEER. The CDR3 is 16 residues long. Trimming took 0 bases from V and 6 from J, leaving 16 bases between them. CDR3: CASSQDVGQGRDTQYF. Here the CDR3 DNA reads TGCGCCAGCAGCCAAGATGTCGGGCAGGGAAGGGATACGCAGTATTTT.

V gene TRBV7-9 combines with J gene TRBJ1-4, with D maybe TRBD1 (6 bases). Germline V gene sequence: CDR1 SEHNR, CDR2 FQNEAQ (reference sequence). The CDR3 runs 14 residues. V was shortened by 6 bases and J by 0 bases, with 8 bases between the two germline ends. The CDR3 reads CASRTGTTNEKLFF. CDR3 DNA sequence: TGTGCCAGCAGAACAGGGACAACTAATGAAAAACTGTTTTTT. The full variable domain, its missing parts supplied by reference TRBV7-9 and TRBJ1-4, is DTGVSQNPRHKITKRGQNVTFRCDPISEHNRLYWYRQTLGQGPEFLTYFQNEAQLEKSRLLSDRFSAERPKGSFSTLEIQRTEQGDSAMYLCASRTGTTNEKLFFGSGTQLSVL.

The chain couples TRBV19 to TRBJ2-1; 7 bases are a match to TRBD1. The CDR3 is made up of 12 amino acids. From germline, CDR1 is LNHDA and CDR2 SQIVND (reference sequence). The CDR3 coding sequence is TGTGCGGCCGGGACAGATTACAATGAGCAGTTCTTC. Amino acid sequence: CAAGTDYNEQFF.

This clone was seen only once. The chain has TRBV2 and TRBJ1-2; TRBD1 matches 7 bases. The CDR3 is made up of 13 amino acids. From germline, CDR1 is SNHLY and CDR2 FYNNEI. V gave up 3 bases and J gave up 2 bases; unmatched junction bases: 0. CDR3 nucleotide sequence: TGTGCCAGCAGTGAGGGACAGAACTATGGCTACACCTTC. Residues: CASSEGQNYGYTF.

This clone was picked up a small number of times. V and J are TRBV7-9 and TRBJ1-2, with 9 bases fitting TRBD1. The CDR3 has 14 residues. Germline CDR1 and CDR2: SEHNR and FQNEAQ (reference sequence). After removal of 6 bases from V and 12 bases from J, the junction contained 14 bases not matched to a gene. The DNA of the CDR3 is TGTGCCAGCAGTCCTACAGGGGGCGATTTACCCGACACCTTC. This encodes CASSPTGGDLPDTF.

This clone appeared once. At one boundary the junction diverges from the germline segment, which might be a read error. V is TRBV5-5 and J is TRBJ2-7; 7 bases align to TRBD1. This CDR3 has 16 residues. Looked up from germline, CDR1 is SGHKS and CDR2 is YYEKEE (reference sequence). The CDR3 sequence is CASSSPTGTDSSEQYF. The DNA of the CDR3 is TGTGCCAGCAGTTCTCCAACCGGGACAGACTCCTCCGAGCAGTACTTC. Complete variable domain (other parts from reference TRBV5-5 and TRBJ2-7): DAGVTQSPTHLIKTRGQQVTLRCSPISGHKSVSWYQQVLGQGPQFIFQYYEKEERGRGNFPDRFSARQFPNYSSELNVNALLLGDSALYLCASSSPTGTDSSEQYFGPGTRLTVT.

V gene TRBV5-1 combines with J gene TRBJ2-3; 12 bases match TRBD1. The V gene end was trimmed by 3 bases and the J gene end by 5 bases; junction bases not matched to a gene: 10. CDR3 length equals 17 residues. In germline, CDR1 is SGHRS, CDR2 YFSETQ. CDR3 region: CASSSHPGQGAGDTQYF. The CDR3 DNA follows: TGCGCCAGCAGCTCTCATCCGGGACAGGGGGCCGGAGATACGCAGTATTTT.